Listed below are T cell receptor beta chains from one sample, sequenced in a study of regulatory T cells in long-lasting Graves disease. TCRdb re-called the multiplex PCR reads with MiXCR, one entry per CDR3 protein. The table lists some 420,000 distinct CDR3 sequences, roughly 23% of them singletons. Sequences were derived from peripheral blood mononuclear cells (PBMCs), sampled when the disease was refractory, from a patient treated with antithyroid drugs. Source of these receptors: a female donor with Graves disease. The CDR3 runs from the conserved cysteine through the conserved F or W. D genes are given only for firm matches. Clone size appears in some rows only: once, few, many, or a class for an expanded clone.

cdr3_aa cdr3_nt j_call clone_size d_call v_call
CASIGRHSYNEQFF TGTGCCAGCATCGGCCGTCATTCCTACAATGAGCAGTTCTTC TRBJ2-1 . . TRBV12-3/TRBV12-4
CASSLVVRENYEQYF TGTGCCAGCAGCTTAGTTGTCAGGGAGAACTACGAGCAGTACTTC TRBJ2-7 many . TRBV7-2
CSIGTGYGNEKLFF TGCAGCATTGGGACAGGGTATGGTAATGAAAAACTGTTTTTT TRBJ1-4 many TRBD1 TRBV29-1
CASNSRGGLQETQYF TGTGCCAGCAACTCCCGGGGGGGGCTCCAAGAGACCCAGTACTTC TRBJ2-5 . TRBD2 TRBV7-2
CASSTLTGDTIYF TGTGCCAGCAGTACCCTGACTGGAGACACCATATATTTT TRBJ1-3 . . TRBV6-1
CASSFALTGTKMRPQHF TGTGCCAGCAGTTTTGCCCTCACAGGTACCAAAATGCGGCCCCAGCATTTT TRBJ1-5 few . TRBV27
CAISERTSGIGYEQYF TGTGCCATCAGTGAGAGGACTAGCGGGATCGGGTACGAGCAGTACTTC TRBJ2-7 many TRBD2 TRBV10-3
CASRGLQGEAYEQYF TGTGCCAGCAGGGGCCTTCAGGGAGAGGCCTACGAGCAGTACTTC TRBJ2-7 . . TRBV7-6
CSARAGISYEQYF TGCAGTGCAAGGGCGGGCATTTCCTACGAGCAGTACTTC TRBJ2-7 . . TRBV20-1
CASTVRWGNTGELFF TGTGCCAGCACAGTCCGGTGGGGGAACACCGGGGAGCTGTTTTTT TRBJ2-2 few . TRBV27
CASSLGGTEGYEQYF TGTGCCAGCAGTCTGGGGGGGACCGAGGGCTACGAGCAGTACTTC TRBJ2-7 . TRBD2 TRBV12-3/TRBV12-4
CAIGDGWANVLTF TGTGCCATTGGAGATGGCTGGGCCAACGTCCTGACTTTC TRBJ2-6 . . TRBV12-3/TRBV12-4
CASTLGSGTYNEQFF TGTGCCAGCACCCTTGGGAGCGGTACTTACAATGAGCAGTTCTTC TRBJ2-1 . . TRBV9
CASSYSWIRADSPLHF TGTGCCAGCAGTTACTCGTGGATCAGGGCAGATTCACCCCTCCACTTT TRBJ1-6 many . TRBV6-5
CASEGNGGGHTGEPFF TGTGCCAGCGAGGGGAATGGGGGGGGTCACACCGGAGAGCCGTTTTTT TRBJ2-2 . TRBD2 TRBV28
CASSPGTSGSGTDTQYF TGTGCCAGCAGTCCTGGGACTAGCGGGAGTGGTACAGATACGCAGTATTTT TRBJ2-3 few TRBD2 TRBV6-1
CAISDRGGVRETQYF TGTGCCATCAGTGATCGGGGGGGAGTAAGGGAGACCCAGTACTTC TRBJ2-5 many TRBD2 TRBV10-3
CSARATGSTEAFF TGCAGTGCTAGAGCAACAGGGAGCACTGAAGCTTTCTTT TRBJ1-1 few . TRBV20-1
CASRSLTGVDGPQHF TGTGCCAGCAGAAGCCTGACAGGGGTTGATGGGCCCCAGCATTTT TRBJ1-5 . TRBD1 TRBV27
CASSPRTGIGGNTEAFF TGTGCCAGCAGTCCTAGGACAGGAATAGGGGGGAACACTGAAGCTTTCTTT TRBJ1-1 . TRBD1 TRBV28
CASSLPGGTEAFF TGTGCCAGCAGCTTACCGGGGGGCACTGAAGCTTTCTTT TRBJ1-1 many . TRBV28
CASSLRTPGQETQYF TGTGCCAGCAGCCTAAGAACCCCGGGGCAAGAGACCCAGTACTTC TRBJ2-5 many . TRBV11-2
CASSLLAPSSYEQYF TGTGCCAGCAGTTTGCTAGCGCCGAGCTCCTACGAGCAGTACTTC TRBJ2-7 . . TRBV27
CASYRDGYTGELFF TGTGCCAGCTATCGGGACGGATACACCGGGGAGCTGTTTTTT TRBJ2-2 many . TRBV28
CSVERGAPDSANYGYTF TGCAGTGTTGAGAGGGGGGCCCCGGACAGTGCGAACTATGGCTACACCTTC TRBJ1-2 few . TRBV20-1
CSVALAGEGTEAFF TGCAGCGTTGCTCTGGCAGGGGAAGGCACTGAAGCTTTCTTT TRBJ1-1 . . TRBV29-1
CASTWGGVPEAFF TGTGCCAGCACCTGGGGAGGGGTACCTGAAGCTTTCTTT TRBJ1-1 many . TRBV28
CASSQYDGQGGVWQKLFF TGCGCCAGCAGCCAGTACGATGGACAGGGTGGTGTCTGGCAAAAACTGTTTTTT TRBJ1-4 . TRBD1 TRBV4-1
CASSLYRLGGGNTEAFF TGTGCCAGCAGTTTATATAGGCTTGGTGGGGGGAACACTGAAGCTTTCTTT TRBJ1-1 many . TRBV12-3/TRBV12-4
CASSGSGTSTDTQYF TGTGCCAGCAGCGGTAGCGGGACTAGCACAGATACGCAGTATTTT TRBJ2-3 . TRBD2 TRBV7-2
CASSLLDRGQAFF TGTGCCAGCAGTTTACTGGACAGGGGACAAGCTTTCTTT TRBJ1-1 many TRBD1 TRBV6-9
CASSNRDSYEQYF TGTGCCAGCAGCAACCGGGACAGCTACGAGCAGTACTTC TRBJ2-7 few TRBD1 TRBV4-2
CASSFRTGGTNEKLFF TGTGCCAGCAGCTTTCGGACAGGGGGGACTAATGAAAAACTGTTTTTT TRBJ1-4 . TRBD1 TRBV14
CSARVSSGPGTEAFF TGCAGTGCTAGAGTCAGTTCGGGGCCGGGGACTGAAGCTTTCTTT TRBJ1-1 . . TRBV20-1
CATSRPGTSGSNEQFF TGTGCCACCAGCAGACCCGGGACTAGCGGGAGTAATGAGCAGTTCTTC TRBJ2-1 . TRBD2 TRBV15
CSGAIYEQYF TGCAGTGGGGCCATCTACGAGCAGTACTTC TRBJ2-7 many . TRBV20-1
CASTAPAVSGRRDTQYF TGTGCCAGCACCGCCCCGGCGGTGAGCGGGAGACGCGATACGCAGTATTTT TRBJ2-3 many TRBD2 TRBV28
CASSFSPGQGYGYTF TGTGCCAGCAGTTTTTCCCCGGGACAGGGCTATGGCTACACCTTC TRBJ1-2 many TRBD1 TRBV12-3/TRBV12-4
CAWIRYMNTEAFF TGTGCCTGGATTAGGTACATGAACACTGAAGCTTTCTTT TRBJ1-1 few . TRBV30
CASSPQGSLSDEQYF TGTGCCAGCAGCCCCCAAGGGAGTCTGAGCGACGAGCAGTACTTC TRBJ2-7 many . TRBV7-2
CASSLLQGAYEELFF TGTGCCAGCAGCTTACTACAGGGGGCTTATGAAGAACTGTTTTTT TRBJ1-4 . TRBD1 TRBV7-9
CASSLGGKNIQYF TGTGCCAGCAGCTTGGGTGGCAAAAACATTCAGTACTTC TRBJ2-4 few . TRBV5-6
CASIRDLPFGTEAFF TGTGCCAGCATCCGGGACCTACCCTTCGGGACTGAAGCTTTCTTT TRBJ1-1 once . TRBV6-2/TRBV6-3
CSARDASGATYEQYF TGCAGTGCTAGAGACGCTAGCGGGGCCACCTACGAGCAGTACTTC TRBJ2-7 . TRBD2 TRBV20-1
CASSSGQGVSLQYF TGTGCCAGCAGCTCAGGACAGGGGGTCTCTCTTCAGTACTTC TRBJ2-4 many TRBD1 TRBV7-2
CASGASGRYEQYF TGTGCTAGTGGTGCTAGCGGGAGGTACGAGCAGTACTTC TRBJ2-7 many TRBD2 TRBV12-5
CASSLTDFQETQYF TGTGCCAGCAGCTTAACCGATTTCCAAGAGACCCAGTACTTC TRBJ2-5 many . TRBV7-9
CAISGTGLETQYF TGTGCCATCAGTGGCACAGGGTTGGAGACCCAGTACTTC TRBJ2-5 few . TRBV10-3
CASSLVFDLNYGYTF TGTGCCAGCAGCTTGGTTTTCGACCTTAACTATGGCTACACCTTC TRBJ1-2 many . TRBV5-5
CASSLDQAEETQYF TGTGCCAGCAGCTTGGACCAGGCGGAGGAGACCCAGTACTTC TRBJ2-5 many . TRBV11-2
CASRRSPEEGYGYTF TGTGCCAGCAGAAGGTCCCCGGAGGAGGGCTATGGCTACACCTTC TRBJ1-2 many . TRBV28
CASTLTGGLTEAFF TGTGCCAGCACCCTGACAGGGGGGCTCACTGAAGCTTTCTTT TRBJ1-1 many TRBD1 TRBV6-1